This record covers a single T cell receptor beta chain. There are a few counts of this clone. The antigen it recognizes is unknown. The input lacks base qualities; no much larger clone sits a single base away. Donors were healthy HIV-negative adults with no recently reported acute infections or vaccinations. Every donor was a Caucasian adult residing in Nashville, Tennessee, USA. CD4+ T cells were enriched through magnetic negative selection, after which naive cells were positively selected on CD45RA and the remaining negative fraction served as the memory subset. Blood was obtained by leukapheresis, after which PBMCs were separated by Ficoll-Histopaque density gradient centrifugation and cryopreserved in liquid nitrogen vapor phase. Analytical flow cytometry was used to check the purity and quantity of every magnetically sorted T cell population. Each sorted fraction had its genomic DNA isolated and then quantified by UV absorbance on a Nanodrop 2000c.

CDR3 length: 13 amino acids, cysteine to phenylalanine. Only the CDR3 part of the read is kept: 39 bases, read in frame from the first base. Between the V and J ends, shortened by 7 bases and 7 bases respectively, the junction contains 16 bases. CDR1 and CDR2 were assigned from the germline V gene as SQVTM and ANQGSEA. This sample stems from a study of shared clonotypes between healthy human individuals (dated by TCRdb to about 2020). Context from the whole study: The cohort comprised two women and a few men aged 18 to 49 years. The study deeply sequenced blood TCR repertoires of about 5 healthy adults to estimate repertoire size and the extent of clonotype sharing between individuals. Per donor, leukapheresis produced somewhere between about 0.94 and 10 billion PBMCs. To increase sequencing depth and limit assay-specific biases, TCR repertoire library preparation and sequencing were carried out by different laboratories using diverse techniques. For each donor, CD4 naive and CD4 memory were each given three plates, CD8 naive was given two plates, and CD8 memory was given one plate.

Results the study describes overall, beyond this receptor: Even with the large sequencing depth, rarefaction of the sorted-subset datasets indicated that sequencing was incomplete. When a handful of donors were compared, the shared fraction of clonotypes was around 5.1% for naive CD4, 3.5% to 4% for naive CD8, 2% to 2.5% for memory CD4, and around 0.4% for memory CD8. Sampling was restricted to blood, and TCR repertoires in tissues likely differ from the TCR repertoires found in blood. Higher generation probabilities were observed for clonotypes shared by all four sorted-subset donors than for non-shared clonotypes. Because the study included a small number of donors, the genetic and exposure-history diversity represented was limited. Pairwise subsampling led to the expectation that sequencing depth would affect the degree of clonotype sharing among donors. Naive subsets generally had larger estimated clonotype richness than memory subsets.

Using the deep immunoSEQ assay, TCR CDR3 regions were amplified from genomic DNA by multiplex PCR. For each cell subset, the extracted genomic DNA was distributed evenly across all wells of several immunoSEQ 96-well plates, and each plate served as one replicate. Each replicate PCR for sorted subsets received 200 ng genomic DNA, equal to around 32,000 T cell genomes. Purified libraries were measured with a Qubit 3.0 fluorometer, size-checked on a Bioanalyzer 2100, and measured again with the KAPA Library Quantification kit. Every immunoSEQ 96-well plate was sequenced on a separate single-read 150-cycle Illumina NextSeq 550 flow cell. In the original analysis: Because the immunoSEQ output included only junctional sequences and no quality scores, the filtering could not be the same as the filtering used for full-length reads. Sequences were annotated with PyIR, a Python wrapper for IgBLAST v1.9, using IMGT germline references to assign V/J genes and CDR3. Reads with weak V/J assignments (E-value above 1e-6), missing CDR3, stop codons, out-of-frame junctions, or ambiguous translated residues were removed. V3J clonotypes were defined as sequences sharing the same inferred V gene, J gene, and CDR3 amino acid sequence. Percentage overlap between repertoires was calculated by dividing the number of shared unique clonotypes by the size of the smaller repertoire. Three approaches were used to assess repertoire richness: RTK rarefaction, the Chao1 estimator, and Recon v2.1 estimates of unobserved clonotypes. For all TCRbeta clonotypes obtained by the gDNA method from a handful of donors, generation probabilities were computed with OLGA. TCRdb provides this immuneACCESS table in a form limited to in-frame rearrangements. Some clones are lacking; in checked studies, under half of them reflect an unresolved V gene, and why the rest are absent is not known. Clone size and the V and J calls come from that table; the DNA yielded D and trimming. The sample profile shows about 1.1 million clones; 70% to 80% of them were found once. Clones ranked in the top ten supply roughly 0.62% of the sample.

The chain employs TRBV29-1 and TRBJ1-4; a tentative D call is TRBD1 (5 bases match). The material sequenced was memory CD4+ T cells from PBMCs. Sample cell subset or site, as interpreted from the label and publication: CD45RA-negative fraction. This TCR was recovered from a man between 18 and 35 years old in good health. Some clones in this sample may be carry-over from other donors' samples. The encoded CDR3 is CSGRARGGEKLFF. The bases read TGCAGCGGGAGGGCTCGGGGCGGTGAAAAACTGTTTTTT. Full variable domain (CDR3 extended with the reference TRBV29-1 and TRBJ1-4 proteins): SAVISQKPSRDICQRGTSLTIQCQVDSQVTMMFWYRQQPGQSLTLIATANQGSEATYESGFVIDKFPISRPNLTFSTLTVSNMSPEDSSIYLCSGRARGGEKLFFGSGTQLSVL.